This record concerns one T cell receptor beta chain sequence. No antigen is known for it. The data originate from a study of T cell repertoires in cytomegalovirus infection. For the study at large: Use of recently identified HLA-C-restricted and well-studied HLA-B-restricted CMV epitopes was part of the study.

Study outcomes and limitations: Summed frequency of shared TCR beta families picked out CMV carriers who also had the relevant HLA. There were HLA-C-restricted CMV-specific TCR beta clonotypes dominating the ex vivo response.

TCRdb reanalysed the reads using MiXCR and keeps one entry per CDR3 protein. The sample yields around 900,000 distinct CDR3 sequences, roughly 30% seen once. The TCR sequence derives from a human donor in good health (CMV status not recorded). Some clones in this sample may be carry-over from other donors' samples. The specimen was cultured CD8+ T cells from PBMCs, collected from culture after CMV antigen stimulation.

CDR3 nucleotide sequence: TGTGCCAGCAGCGGGAGGGGAGCAACTAATGAAAAACTGTTTTTT. Protein: CASSGRGATNEKLFF. The chain is built from TRBV7-8 and TRBJ1-4; TRBD1 might be the D (5 bases). Trimming shortened V by 5 bases and J by 0 bases, and 10 bases separated the two germline ends. This CDR3 contains 15 residues. CDR1 is SGHVS, CDR2 FQNEAQ, per germline.